This TCR beta chain was identified during a study of cytomegalovirus exposure and HLA in healthy donors. PCR employed 60 Vbeta and 13 Jbeta primers. Some clones are missing from TCRdb's copy, which holds only in-frame ones; the method was immunoSEQ multiplex PCR. The data show 180,000 or so clones, 82% seen once. Trimming took 4 bases from V and 1 from J; bases not matched to a gene: 10. The CDR3 runs to 18 residues. CDR1 is SGHRS and CDR2 is YFSETQ in the germline V gene. The donors (healthy individuals) were bone marrow donors. The receptor was derived from a man aged 40-50 years in good health and CMV-seronegative. Specimen: PBMCs. The chain uses TRBV5-1 and TRBJ2-3; 12 nucleotides line up with TRBD2. The CDR3 nucleotides are TGCGCCAGCAGCCCGGACCTAGCGGGGGGGGTTGGCACAGATACGCAGTATTTT. Encoded protein: CASSPDLAGGVGTDTQYF.